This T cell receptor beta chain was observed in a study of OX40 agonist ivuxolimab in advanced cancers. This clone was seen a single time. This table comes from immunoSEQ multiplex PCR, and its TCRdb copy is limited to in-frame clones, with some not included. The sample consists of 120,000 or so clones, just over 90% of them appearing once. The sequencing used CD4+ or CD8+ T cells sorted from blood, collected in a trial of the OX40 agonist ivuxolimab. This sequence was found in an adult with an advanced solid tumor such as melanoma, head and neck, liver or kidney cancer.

The CDR3 DNA reads as TGCGCCAGCAGCTTGGGACAAGTTAGCACAGATACGCAGTATTTT. Its protein is CASSLGQVSTDTQYF. This chain joins TRBV5-1 and TRBJ2-3; unclear D gene. From germline, CDR1 is SGHRS and CDR2 YFSETQ. The V end lost 0 bases, the J end lost 0 bases, and 8 bases lay between the germline ends. There are 15 residues in the CDR3. Variable domain in full (rest from reference TRBV5-1 and TRBJ2-3): KAGVTQTPRYLIKTRGQQVTLSCSPISGHRSVSWYQQTPGQGLQFLFEYFSETQRNKGNFPGRFSGRQFSNSRSEMNVSTLELGDSALYLCASSLGQVSTDTQYFGPGTRLTVL.